This T cell receptor beta chain was found in a study of human T cells and chemical hapten exposure (dated by TCRdb to the early 2020s). General notes on the study: For sensitization, 2% DPC in acetone was applied to a roughly 2 cm by roughly 2 cm area of upper inner arm skin. Blood samples were taken from patients before sensitization (week 0) and then at 2, 6 and about 24 weeks after DPC sensitization. Under 30 alopecia patients gave blood for TCR sequencing at one to four time points (pre-sensitization, 2, 6 and 24 weeks). The patient cohort, mostly female, included alopecia areata with under or over 50% scalp involvement, alopecia totalis and alopecia universalis. Patients additionally received weekly therapeutic DPC doses to the scalp throughout the approximately 25-week study period. Patch testing was performed on the upper back with Finn chambers containing 0.01% DPC, and the patch tests were scored after 6 days according to International Contact Dermatitis Research Group standards. The libraries were sequenced as a pool, and the TCR yield per sample differed mostly because of small variations in library volumes within the pool. The study tracked peripheral blood TCR repertoire changes in vivo during primary and secondary sensitization to the hapten diphenylcyclopropenone (DPC) in alopecia patients.

What this sample's time point label stands for: patch test 3, about 24 weeks after DPC sensitization. Sample treatment or condition, as interpreted from the label and publication: therapeutic diphenylcyclopropenone sensitization with weekly scalp DPC. At each patch-test visit, blood was drawn before the patch test was applied. Eligible patients were aged 18 to 70, diagnosed with alopecia, deemed suitable for DPC therapy, and excluded if pregnant. Unfractionated whole blood was collected in Tempus Blood RNA tubes, and total RNA was extracted from that blood. Library construction relied on RACE. Sequencing was carried out with a NextSeq 500. During library preparation, unique molecular identifiers were attached to individual cDNA molecules so that TCRs could be counted in a quantitative, reproducible way. Both TCR alpha and TCR beta chains were sequenced from each blood RNA sample. From the authors' description of their analysis: A median of approximately 100,000 TCRs per sample was observed, with a range of 23,224 to 690,600. V, J and CDR3 annotation of the TCR reads was carried out using the Decombinator software suite. Every sample was subsampled to the same number of TCRs (28,000) for the PS versus PT1 abundance plots. Expanded TCRs were defined as absent before sensitization and observed at least eight times at the 2-week time point. TCRdb's own reprocessing of the public reads used fastp at Q25 and MiXCR and kept productive beta chains. For every CDR3 protein sequence, its rows merge into one entry that carries the most common genes and DNA. These V and J calls rely on TCRdb rather than the paper's analysis. Across this sample there are under 55,000 distinct CDR3 sequences, with over 9.5% seen only once. The biggest ten clones account for 15% to 20% of the sample.

Overall study outcomes, separate from this receptor: The number of TCRs above 1 in 1000 frequency did not change with DPC sensitization; there was no evidence of global repertoire structure alterations. Patch test score correlated positively with the number of PT1 expanded TCRs, reaching significance at thresholds 8, 16 and 32 but not at 4. After repeated subsampling, the strength of the expansion versus patch-test correlation and the threshold at which it became significant changed. Compared with pre-sensitization or healthy control sets, expanded TCRs formed significantly more large CDR3 similarity clusters, which is consistent with antigen-driven responses. Because every patient had alopecia, a presumed autoimmune disease, the patients' immune response might differ from that of healthy individuals.

V sheds 0 bases and J sheds 0 bases, leaving 6 bases between their ends. From a lookup of the germline V gene, CDR1 and CDR2 are SGDLS and YYNGEE. The CDR3, from cysteine to phenylalanine, totals 15 residues. Only CDR3 DNA remains: 45 bases, in frame from the first base. Turning to this clonotype: Which antigen it targets is not known. Base quality data are lacking; no much larger clone is found one base away.

The receptor's source is a woman in her thirties or forties with alopecia areata. Some clones in this sample may be carry-over from other donors' samples. This material consisted of whole blood, taken in connection with sensitization to the hapten diphenylcyclopropenone (DPC). The sequence joins TRBV9 to TRBJ2-2; the D gene remains uncertain. The nucleotide sequence reads as follows: TGTGCCAGCAGCGTAGGTGGAACGAACACCGGGGAGCTGTTTTTT. It encodes CASSVGGTNTGELFF.